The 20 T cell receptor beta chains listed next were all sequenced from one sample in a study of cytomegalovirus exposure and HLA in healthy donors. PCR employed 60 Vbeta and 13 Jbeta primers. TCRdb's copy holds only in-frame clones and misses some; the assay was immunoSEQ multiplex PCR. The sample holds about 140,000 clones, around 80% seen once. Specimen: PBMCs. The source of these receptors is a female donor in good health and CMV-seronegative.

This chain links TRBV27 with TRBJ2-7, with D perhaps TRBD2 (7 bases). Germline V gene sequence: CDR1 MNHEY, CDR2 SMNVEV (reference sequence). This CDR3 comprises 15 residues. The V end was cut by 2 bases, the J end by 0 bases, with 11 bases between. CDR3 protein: CASSLGGGPSYEQYF. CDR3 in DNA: TGTGCCAGCAGTTTAGGCGGGGGCCCCTCCTACGAGCAGTACTTC.

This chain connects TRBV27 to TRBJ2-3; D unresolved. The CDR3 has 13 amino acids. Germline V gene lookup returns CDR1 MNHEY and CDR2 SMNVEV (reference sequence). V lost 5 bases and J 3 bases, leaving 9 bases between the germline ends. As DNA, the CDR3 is TGTGCCAGCAGTCCCGCGGTAACAGATACGCAGTATTTT. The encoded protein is CASSPAVTDTQYF.

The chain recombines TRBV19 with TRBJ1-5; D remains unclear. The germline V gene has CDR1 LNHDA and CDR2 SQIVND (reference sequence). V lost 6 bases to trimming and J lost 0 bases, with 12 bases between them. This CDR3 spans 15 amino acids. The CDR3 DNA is TGTGCCAGTAGGAACGGGAGATATAGCAATCAGCCCCAGCATTTT. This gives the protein CASRNGRYSNQPQHF.

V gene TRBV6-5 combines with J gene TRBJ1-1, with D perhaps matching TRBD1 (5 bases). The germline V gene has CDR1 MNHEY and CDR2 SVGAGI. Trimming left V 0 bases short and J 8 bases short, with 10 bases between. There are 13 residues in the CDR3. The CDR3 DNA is TGTGCCAGCAGTTACTCCGGGCCAGGGGAAGCTTTCTTT. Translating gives CASSYSGPGEAFF.

The CDR3 protein is CASSLGRTETQYF. For the CDR3, the DNA is TGTGCCAGCAGTTTGGGCCGAACGGAGACCCAGTACTTC. The chain has TRBV28 and TRBJ2-5; D gene unclear. Germline loops: CDR1 MDHEN, CDR2 SYDVKM. V lost 3 bases to trimming and J lost 5 bases, with 10 bases between them. The CDR3 sequence is 13 residues long.

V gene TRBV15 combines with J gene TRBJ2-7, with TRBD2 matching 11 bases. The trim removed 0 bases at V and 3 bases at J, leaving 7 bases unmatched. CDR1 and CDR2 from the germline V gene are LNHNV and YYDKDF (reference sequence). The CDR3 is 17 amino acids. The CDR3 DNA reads TGTGCCACCAGCAGAGATCCCGGGACTAGCGGTTTCTACGAGCAGTACTTC. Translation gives CATSRDPGTSGFYEQYF. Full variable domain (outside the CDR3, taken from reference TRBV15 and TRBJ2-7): DAMVIQNPRYQVTQFGKPVTLSCSQTLNHNVMYWYQQKSSQAPKLLFHYYDKDFNNEADTPDNFQSRRPNTSFCFLDIRSPGLGDTAMYLCATSRDPGTSGFYEQYFGPGTRLTVT.

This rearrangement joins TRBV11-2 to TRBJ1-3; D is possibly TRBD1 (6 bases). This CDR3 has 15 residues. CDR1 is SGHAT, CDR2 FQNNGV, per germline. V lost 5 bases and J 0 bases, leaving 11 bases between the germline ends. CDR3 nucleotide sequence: TGTGCCAGCAGCGTACAGGGATACTCTGGAAACACCATATATTTT. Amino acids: CASSVQGYSGNTIYF. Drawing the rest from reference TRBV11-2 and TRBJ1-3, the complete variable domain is EAGVAQSPRYKIIEKRQSVAFWCNPISGHATLYWYQQILGQGPKLLIQFQNNGVVDDSQLPKDRFSAERLKGVDSTLKIQPAKLEDSAVYLCASSVQGYSGNTIYFGEGSWLTVV.

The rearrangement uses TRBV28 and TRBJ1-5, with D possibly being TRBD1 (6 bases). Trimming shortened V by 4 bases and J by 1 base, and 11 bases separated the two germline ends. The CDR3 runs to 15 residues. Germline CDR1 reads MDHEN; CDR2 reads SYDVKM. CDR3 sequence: CASSSSGVSNQPQHF. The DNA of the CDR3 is TGTGCCAGCAGTTCTTCAGGGGTGAGCAATCAGCCCCAGCATTTT.

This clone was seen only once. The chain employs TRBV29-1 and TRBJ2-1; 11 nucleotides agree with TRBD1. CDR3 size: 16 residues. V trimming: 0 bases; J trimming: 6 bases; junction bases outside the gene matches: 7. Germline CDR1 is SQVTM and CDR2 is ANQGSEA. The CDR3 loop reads CSVEDQGQGGFNEQFF. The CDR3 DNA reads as TGCAGCGTTGAAGATCAGGGACAGGGGGGTTTCAATGAGCAGTTCTTC.

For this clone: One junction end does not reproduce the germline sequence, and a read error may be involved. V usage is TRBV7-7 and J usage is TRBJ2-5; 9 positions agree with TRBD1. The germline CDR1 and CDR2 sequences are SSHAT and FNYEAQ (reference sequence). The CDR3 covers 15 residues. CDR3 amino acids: CASSLWDREKETQYF. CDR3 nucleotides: TGTGCTAGCAGCTTATGGGACAGGGAGAAAGAGACCCAGTACTTC.

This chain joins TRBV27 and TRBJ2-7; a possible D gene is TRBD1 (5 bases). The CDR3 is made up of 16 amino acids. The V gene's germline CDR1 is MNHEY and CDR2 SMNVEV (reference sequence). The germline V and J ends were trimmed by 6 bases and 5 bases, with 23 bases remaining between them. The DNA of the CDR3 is TGTGCCAGCAGCATTGGGGCTGGGCAGGGATCCAACGAGCAGTACTTC. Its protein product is CASSIGAGQGSNEQYF.

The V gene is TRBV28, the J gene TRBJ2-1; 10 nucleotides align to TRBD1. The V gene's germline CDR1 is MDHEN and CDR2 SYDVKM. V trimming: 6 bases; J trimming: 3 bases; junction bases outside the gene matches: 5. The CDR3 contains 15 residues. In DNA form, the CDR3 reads TGTGCCAGCAGGGGGGGGACAGGGGTCTACAATGAGCAGTTCTTC. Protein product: CASRGGTGVYNEQFF.

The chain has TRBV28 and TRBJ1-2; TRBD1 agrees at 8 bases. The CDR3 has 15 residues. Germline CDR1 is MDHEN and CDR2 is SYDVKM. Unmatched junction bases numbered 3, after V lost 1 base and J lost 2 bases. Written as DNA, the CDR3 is TGTGCCAGCAGTTTATTTGGACAGGGAAACTATGGCTACACCTTC. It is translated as CASSLFGQGNYGYTF.

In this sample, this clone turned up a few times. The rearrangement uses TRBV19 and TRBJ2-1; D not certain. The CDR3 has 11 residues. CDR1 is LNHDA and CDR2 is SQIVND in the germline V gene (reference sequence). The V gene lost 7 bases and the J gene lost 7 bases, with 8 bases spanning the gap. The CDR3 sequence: CASTEANEQFF. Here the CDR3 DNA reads TGTGCCAGTACCGAGGCGAATGAGCAGTTCTTC. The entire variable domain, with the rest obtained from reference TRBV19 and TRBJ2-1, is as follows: DGGITQSPKYLFRKEGQNVTLSCEQNLNHDAMYWYRQDPGQGLRLIYYSQIVNDFQKGDIAEGYSVSREKKESFPLTVTSAQKNPTAFYLCASTEANEQFFGPGTRLTVL.

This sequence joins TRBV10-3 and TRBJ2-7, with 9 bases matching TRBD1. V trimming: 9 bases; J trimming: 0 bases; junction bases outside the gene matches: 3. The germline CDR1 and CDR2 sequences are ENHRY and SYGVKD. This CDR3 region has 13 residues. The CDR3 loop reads CAIRDRASYEQYF. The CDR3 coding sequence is TGTGCCATTCGGGACAGGGCCTCCTACGAGCAGTACTTC.

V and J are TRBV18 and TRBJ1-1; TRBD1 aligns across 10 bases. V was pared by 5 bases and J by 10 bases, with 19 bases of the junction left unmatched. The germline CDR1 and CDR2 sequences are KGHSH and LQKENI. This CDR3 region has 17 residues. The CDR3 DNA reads TGTGCCAGCTCAGCCAGAACCACGACAGGGGGCCATCAGCGAGCTTTCTTT. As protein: CASSARTTTGGHQRAFF.

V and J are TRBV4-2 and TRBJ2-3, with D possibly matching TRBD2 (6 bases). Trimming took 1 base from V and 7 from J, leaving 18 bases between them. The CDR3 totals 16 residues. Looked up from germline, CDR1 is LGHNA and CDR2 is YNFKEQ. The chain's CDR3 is CASSQGGSLAGNTQYF. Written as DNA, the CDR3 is TGTGCCAGCAGCCAAGGGGGGTCACTAGCTGGAAATACGCAGTATTTT.

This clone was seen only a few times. CDR3 DNA sequence: TGTGCCAGCAGTGGGGTCAGGGGCACTGAAGCTTTCTTT. As protein: CASSGVRGTEAFF. This chain joins TRBV6-1 and TRBJ1-1; D might be TRBD1 (6 bases). The CDR3 runs 13 residues. Trimming stripped 4 bases from V and 4 bases from J, with 10 bases between. The germline gives CDR1 MNHNS, CDR2 SASEGT.

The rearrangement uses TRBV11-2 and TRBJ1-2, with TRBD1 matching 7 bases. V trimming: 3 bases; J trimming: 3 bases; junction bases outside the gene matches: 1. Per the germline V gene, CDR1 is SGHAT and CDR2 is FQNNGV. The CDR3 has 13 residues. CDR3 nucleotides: TGTGCCAGCAGCTTCGACAGGGACTATGGCTACACCTTC. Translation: CASSFDRDYGYTF.

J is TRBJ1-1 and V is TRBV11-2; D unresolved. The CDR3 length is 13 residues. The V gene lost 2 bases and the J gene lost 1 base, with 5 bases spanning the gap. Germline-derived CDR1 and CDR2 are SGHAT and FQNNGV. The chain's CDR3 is CASSLTGNTEAFF. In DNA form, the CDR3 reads TGTGCCAGCAGCTTAACCGGGAACACTGAAGCTTTCTTT.